Only a few counts were recorded for the clone carrying this T cell receptor beta chain. Sequenced by immunoSEQ multiplex PCR; TCRdb stores in-frame clones only, minus some. In the table there are around 1 million clones, over 60% of which are singletons. The record originates from a study of shared clonotypes between healthy human individuals. V dropped 3 bases and J dropped 2; count of bases not matched to a gene: 3. The CDR3 consists of 15 residues. The germline V gene encodes CDR1 KGHSH and CDR2 LQKENI. The specimen was memory CD4+ T cells sorted from blood. The subset was: CD45RA-negative fraction. The gene calls are TRBV18 and TRBJ2-3; 9 nucleotides agree with TRBD2. The clonotype was recovered from a man in his late teens or twenties in good health. The CDR3 region is CASSPRLADTDTQYF. The CDR3 DNA reads as TGTGCCAGCTCACCGAGACTAGCGGACACAGATACGCAGTATTTT.